The sequence of this T cell receptor beta chain was determined in a study of blood T cell repertoires in COVID-19. Study as a whole: Samples came from the United States, Italy and Spain, spanning acute and convalescent COVID-19.

Generated by immunoSEQ multiplex PCR, the TCRdb table keeps only in-frame clones and is missing some. Of a few hundred thousand clones in the sample, 85% to 90% were seen once. The CDR3 runs 16 residues. The germline CDR1 and CDR2 sequences are MNHEY and SVGEGT. The V gene end was trimmed by 2 bases and the J gene end by 5 bases; junction bases not matched to a gene: 4. All recovered Cohort 3 donors got two negative PCRs, got clearance, or saw symptom resolution. The receptor's source is a man aged 18 to 29 who had recovered from COVID-19. This chain joins TRBV6-2 or TRBV6-3 and TRBJ2-5; 14 nucleotides line up with TRBD2. Sequencing was carried out using PBMCs or T cells enriched from blood (not recorded which). DNA of the CDR3: TGTGCCAGCAGTTACGAGACTAGCGGGGGGGTTGAGACCCAGTACTTC. Its protein product is CASSYETSGGVETQYF.